Listed below are T cell receptor beta chains from one sample, sequenced in a study of blood T cell repertoires in COVID-19. Produced via immunoSEQ multiplex PCR; TCRdb's table is partial and in-frame only. This repertoire shows about 210,000 clones, 80% to 85% found once; its top ten account for 8.5% to 10%. Sequencing input: PBMCs or T cells enriched from blood (not recorded which). These receptors originate from a woman aged 50 to 60 with acute COVID-19. CDR3s include the opening cysteine and the closing phenylalanine or tryptophan. Fields, in order: V gene, CDR3 protein.

>TRBV24-1
CATSDPGARYNEQFF
>TRBV7-9
CASSPGREELYGANVLTF
>TRBV3-1/TRBV3-2
CASSQGPLTGGRAKNIQYF
>TRBV4-1
CASSQEAVINSYEQYF
>TRBV5-8
CASSFSGGTIYNEQFF
>TRBV19
CASSIDSGQGVFTGELFF
>TRBV2
CASSPPYTSSGNTIYF
>TRBV9
CASSALGTQYF
>TRBV30
CAWITRYEQYF
>TRBV2
CASISTRKQETQYF
>TRBV19
CASRPLADSYNEQFF
>TRBV6-1
CASSGHTGPTNEKLFF
>TRBV14
CASSHRTPGTGFSYEQYF
>TRBV19
CASSISRGRGNQPQHF
>TRBV18
CASSPPPGDNEQFF
>TRBV3-1/TRBV3-2
CASSHNSGSLKTQYF
>TRBV14
CASSQDMTGSYNEQFF